This TCR beta chain is drawn from a study of blood T cell repertoires in COVID-19. The wider study: Samples representing acute and convalescent COVID-19 were sourced from the United States, Italy and Spain.

V shed 5 bases and J 8 bases; nucleotides not matched to a gene: 15. The CDR3 length is 16 residues. Germline CDR1 reads SGHDT; CDR2 reads YYEEEE. The data were produced by immunoSEQ multiplex PCR, yet TCRdb's version contains in-frame clones alone and is incomplete. This repertoire shows roughly 100,000 clones, about nine tenths found once; its top ten account for approximately 5%. The TCR originated in a woman aged 45-60 years with COVID-19, enrolled during active disease. The chain joins TRBV5-6 to TRBJ2-3; TRBD2 aligns across 9 bases. The sample taken for sequencing was peripheral blood. CDR3 nucleotide sequence: TGTGCCAGCAGGACCACTAGCGGGCCCATTTCGGGTACGCAGTATTTT. Translation: CASRTTSGPISGTQYF.